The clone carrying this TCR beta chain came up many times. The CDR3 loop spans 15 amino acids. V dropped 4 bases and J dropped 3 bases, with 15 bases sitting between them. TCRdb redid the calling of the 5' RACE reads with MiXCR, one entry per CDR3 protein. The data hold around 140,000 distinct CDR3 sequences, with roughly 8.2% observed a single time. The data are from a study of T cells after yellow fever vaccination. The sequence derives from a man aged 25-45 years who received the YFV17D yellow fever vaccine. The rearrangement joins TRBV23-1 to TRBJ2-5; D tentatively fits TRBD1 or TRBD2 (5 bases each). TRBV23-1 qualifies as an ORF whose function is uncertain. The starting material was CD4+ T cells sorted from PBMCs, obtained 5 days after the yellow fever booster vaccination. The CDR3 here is CASSRGFHPKETQYF. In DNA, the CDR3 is TGCGCCAGCAGTCGGGGGTTTCACCCAAAAGAGACCCAGTACTTC.